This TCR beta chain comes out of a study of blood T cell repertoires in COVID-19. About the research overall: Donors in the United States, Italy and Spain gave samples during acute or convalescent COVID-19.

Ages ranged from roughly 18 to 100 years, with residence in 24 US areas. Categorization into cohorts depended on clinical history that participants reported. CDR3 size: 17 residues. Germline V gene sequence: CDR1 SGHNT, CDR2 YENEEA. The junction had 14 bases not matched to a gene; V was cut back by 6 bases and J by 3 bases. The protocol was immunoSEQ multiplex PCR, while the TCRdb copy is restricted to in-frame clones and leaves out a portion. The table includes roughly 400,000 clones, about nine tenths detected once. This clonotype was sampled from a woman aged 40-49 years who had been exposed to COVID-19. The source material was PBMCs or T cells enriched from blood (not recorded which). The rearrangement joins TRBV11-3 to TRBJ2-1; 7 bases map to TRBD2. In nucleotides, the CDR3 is TGTGCCAGCAGTTTGCGGTGGGGGAGGGGCGGCTACAATGAGCAGTTCTTC. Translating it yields CASSLRWGRGGYNEQFF. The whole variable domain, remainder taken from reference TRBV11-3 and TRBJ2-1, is EAGVVQSPRYKIIEKKQPVAFWCNPISGHNTLYWYLQNLGQGPELLIRYENEEAVDDSQLPKDRFSAERLKGVDSTLKIQPAELGDSAVYLCASSLRWGRGGYNEQFFGPGTRLTVL.